One and the same sample provided the 17 T cell receptor beta chains below, sequenced in a study of blood T cell repertoires in COVID-19. The method was immunoSEQ multiplex PCR; TCRdb's version includes in-frame clones alone and lacks a portion of them. Here the sample spans some 110,000 clones, about 82% being singletons. The sequenced sample was peripheral blood. These receptors came from a man aged 80 or over with COVID-19, enrolled during active disease.

The rearrangement joins TRBV27 to TRBJ2-3, with a possible D match to TRBD1 (5 bases). Germline V gene sequence: CDR1 MNHEY, CDR2 SMNVEV (reference sequence). Trimming removed 2 bases from V and 3 bases from J, with 12 bases in between. The CDR3 sequence is 15 residues long. The DNA of the CDR3 is TGTGCCAGCAGTTTAAAGGGGCGGTGGACAGATACGCAGTATTTT. It translates to CASSLKGRWTDTQYF.

This clone was counted between two and nine times. The chain joins TRBV28 to TRBJ2-1; a possible D gene is TRBD2 (6 bases). The V and J ends lost 3 bases and 5 bases respectively, with 14 bases between them. This CDR3 has 15 residues. The germline gives CDR1 MDHEN, CDR2 SYDVKM. The CDR3 is CASSFDGSPHNEQFF. Written as DNA, the CDR3 is TGTGCCAGCAGTTTCGACGGGAGTCCCCACAATGAGCAGTTCTTC.

This chain connects TRBV27 to TRBJ1-2; possible D gene TRBD1, 6 bases. Trimming pared 4 bases from V and 4 bases from J, leaving 10 bases between. From germline, CDR1 is MNHEY and CDR2 SMNVEV (reference sequence). The length of the CDR3 is 13 residues. Written as DNA, the CDR3 is TGTGCCAGCAGTTCCGACAGGACCTATGGCTACACCTTC. It translates to CASSSDRTYGYTF.

The rearrangement joins TRBV7-8 to TRBJ2-3, with 8 bases aligning to TRBD2. The CDR3 contains 19 residues. Unmatched junction bases numbered 15, after V lost 4 bases and J lost 0 bases. The V gene's germline CDR1 is SGHVS and CDR2 FQNEAQ. CDR3 sequence reads: CASSSGGSRASGSTDTQYF. The CDR3 nucleotides read TGTGCCAGCAGCTCGGGGGGGTCGAGGGCTAGCGGTAGCACAGATACGCAGTATTTT.

This clone was seen a handful of times. This chain joins TRBV6-5 and TRBJ2-7; D is possibly TRBD2 (5 bases). CDR3 length equals 13 residues. Germline loops: CDR1 MNHEY, CDR2 SVGAGI. V shed 6 bases and J shed 7 bases, with 16 bases lying between them. Written as DNA, the CDR3 is TGTGCCAGCAGGCCTGGAACAACGGGGGAGCAGTACTTC. Translated: CASRPGTTGEQYF.

The chain recombines TRBV5-1 with TRBJ2-1; D not certain. Germline V gene lookup returns CDR1 SGHRS and CDR2 YFSETQ. The germline V and J ends were trimmed by 4 bases and 3 bases, with 11 bases remaining between them. The CDR3 consists of 14 residues. DNA of the CDR3: TGCGCCAGCAGCCTCGGGTCCAGCTACAATGAGCAGTTCTTC. Translated, it gives CASSLGSSYNEQFF.

The chain recombines TRBV6-2 or TRBV6-3 with TRBJ2-1; D ambiguous. The germline gives CDR1 MNHEY, CDR2 SVGEGT. V lost 6 bases and J lost 5, with 20 bases in between. The length of the CDR3 is 16 residues. The CDR3 reads CASSPPRHFLNNEQFF. The DNA of the CDR3 is TGTGCCAGCAGCCCTCCTCGACATTTTCTAAACAATGAGCAGTTCTTC.

This clone has just a few counts. The chain links TRBV29-1 to TRBJ1-1; the D is unclear. CDR1 is SQVTM, CDR2 ANQGSEA, per germline. The CDR3 is 11 residues long. V was cut by 4 bases and J by 6 bases, with 9 bases left in between. The CDR3 DNA reads as TGCAGCGTTGGAGGGTCCGCTGAAGCTTTCTTT. Its translation: CSVGGSAEAFF.

The table lists this clone with a few counts. This sequence joins TRBV27 and TRBJ2-1; 12 bases are a match to TRBD2. V was clipped by 1 base and J by 8 bases; unmatched bases: 9. This CDR3 region has 17 residues. Germline V gene data show CDR1 as MNHEY and CDR2 as SMNVEV (reference sequence). The CDR3 region is CASSLYPGLAGDDEQFF. The CDR3 DNA is TGTGCCAGCAGTTTATATCCGGGACTAGCGGGTGACGATGAGCAGTTCTTC.

The rearrangement links TRBV9 to TRBJ2-5; 12 positions agree with TRBD2. V lost 1 base and J lost 2; bases outside the gene matches: 9. The CDR3 extends over 18 amino acids. The germline V gene has CDR1 SGDLS and CDR2 YYNGEE. Here the CDR3 DNA reads TGTGCCAGCAGCGTATCGATCGGGACTAGCGGGTTACAAGAGACCCAGTACTTC. Its translation: CASSVSIGTSGLQETQYF.

Comments on this clone: Other DNA sequences in this sample translate to the same CDR3. This chain links TRBV5-1 with TRBJ2-2, with TRBD2 as a possible D gene (6 bases). Trimming shortened V by 3 bases and J by 2 bases, and 14 bases separated the two germline ends. CDR1 and CDR2 from the germline V gene are SGHRS and YFSETQ. The CDR3 covers 16 residues. The chain's CDR3 is CASSSLGGANTGELFF. In DNA form, the CDR3 reads TGCGCCAGCAGCTCTTTGGGCGGGGCCAACACCGGGGAGCTGTTTTTT.

V is TRBV5-1 and J is TRBJ2-5; 14 bases map to TRBD2. V lost 3 bases and J lost 3; bases outside the gene matches: 4. Germline V gene sequence: CDR1 SGHRS, CDR2 YFSETQ. The CDR3 runs 16 residues. This CDR3 reads CASSWGLAGEEETQYF. In nucleotides, the CDR3 is TGCGCCAGCAGCTGGGGACTAGCGGGAGAGGAAGAGACCCAGTACTTC.

The chain couples TRBV3-1 (or the pseudogene TRBV3-2) to TRBJ2-7; TRBD2 aligns across 13 bases. Germline V lookup: CDR1 LGHDT, CDR2 YNNKEL (reference sequence). The V and J ends lost 1 base and 6 bases, in that order; junction bases with no gene match: 12. This CDR3 has 18 amino acids. The CDR3 bases are TGTGCCAGCAGCCAAGCCCGGACTAGCGGGAGAGGGGGTATCGAGCAGTACTTC. It is translated as CASSQARTSGRGGIEQYF.

V and J are TRBV10-3 and TRBJ1-1; D gene unclear. Germline lookup yields CDR1 ENHRY and CDR2 SYGVKD. Trimming removed 6 bases from V and 1 base from J, with 9 bases in between. CDR3 length: 13 residues. The CDR3 DNA is TGTGCCATCAGACTTCCCTCGAACACTGAAGCTTTCTTT. Translating it yields CAIRLPSNTEAFF.

This chain uses TRBV28 with TRBJ2-4; TRBD1 aligns across 11 bases. The CDR3 is 15 residues long. The trim removed 0 bases at V and 15 bases at J, leaving 10 bases unmatched. CDR1 is MDHEN and CDR2 is SYDVKM in the germline V gene. The CDR3 DNA follows: TGTGCCAGCAGTTTATGGGCATCCGGACAGGGGGCTTGGTACTTC. This translates into CASSLWASGQGAWYF. Drawing the rest from reference TRBV28 and TRBJ2-4, the complete variable domain is DVKVTQSSRYLVKRTGEKVFLECVQDMDHENMFWYRQDPGLGLRLIYFSYDVKMKEKGDIPEGYSVSREKKERFSLILESASTNQTSMYLCASSLWASGQGAWYFGAGTRLSVL.

The chain uses TRBV7-9 and TRBJ1-2; D unresolved. The V end lost 1 base, the J end lost 0 bases, and 6 bases lay between the germline ends. CDR1 is SEHNR and CDR2 is FQNEAQ in the germline V gene (reference sequence). The CDR3 is 14 amino acids. CDR3 region: CASSLGTTNYGYTF. CDR3 in DNA: TGTGCCAGCAGCTTAGGTACAACTAACTATGGCTACACCTTC.

The chain has TRBV30 and TRBJ2-3; 9 bases map to TRBD1. The J segment lost 1 base and the V segment lost 3 bases, leaving 2 bases of the junction unmatched. Germline V gene sequence: CDR1 GTSNPN, CDR2 SVGIG (reference sequence). The CDR3 totals 14 residues. CDR3 protein: CAWRRTGGTDTQYF. Written as DNA, the CDR3 is TGTGCCTGGAGGAGGACAGGGGGCACAGATACGCAGTATTTT.